This T cell receptor beta chain was profiled in a study of cytomegalovirus exposure and HLA in healthy donors. Study-level information: Samples from HLA-typed donors yielded about 85 million unique TCRs in an early data release. The study, taken as a whole, reports: Judged likely to be a sequencing artifact was a cluster of highly shared sequence variants. In vitro testing confirmed a few CMV-associated chains as specific for CMV antigens.

The PCR had 60 Vbeta and 13 Jbeta primers. Original handling: There were about 88 million unique TCR beta chains by a later count, and approximately 10 million of them were shared. Only in-frame clones appear in the TCRdb table, and some are missing; sequencing was by immunoSEQ multiplex PCR. From that table come the V and J calls and clone size; the DNA was used to work out D and trimming. The sample lists around 140,000 clones, 82% occurring once. Notes on this clone: Its antigen is not identified.

Trimming at V came to 0 bases and at J to 8 bases, leaving 4 bases not matched to a gene. CDR3 length: 16 residues. Per the germline V gene, CDR1 is SGHRS and CDR2 is YFSETQ. This TCR was sampled from a man aged 18 to 30 in good health and CMV-seropositive. The sequencing sample was made of PBMCs. The chain links TRBV5-1 to TRBJ2-1; 14 nucleotides agree with TRBD2. The CDR3 loop reads CASSLAGTSGSDEQFF. The CDR3 DNA sequence: TGCGCCAGCAGCTTGGCCGGGACTAGCGGGAGCGATGAGCAGTTCTTC.